A single sample gave rise to the 30 T cell receptor beta chains below, sequenced in a study of cytomegalovirus exposure and HLA in healthy donors. Some clones are missing from TCRdb's copy, which holds only in-frame ones; the method was immunoSEQ multiplex PCR. Among around 350,000 clones listed, roughly 89% were seen once. The sequenced material came from PBMCs. Every receptor here comes from a woman under 30 in good health and CMV-seronegative.

The CDR3 here is CASSLRAVGTEREQFF. The CDR3 DNA follows: TGTGCCAGCAGCCTCCGGGCGGTCGGGACAGAACGTGAGCAGTTCTTC. The chain links TRBV5-4 to TRBJ2-1, with TRBD1 identical over 7 bases. V was pared by 4 bases and J by 9 bases, with 16 bases of the junction left unmatched. CDR3 length: 16 amino acids. The germline V gene encodes CDR1 SGHNT and CDR2 YYREEE (reference sequence).

The chain recombines TRBV4-2 with TRBJ2-3; 9 nucleotides align to TRBD1. After removal of 0 bases from V and 1 base from J, the junction contained 5 bases not matched to a gene. CDR3 length: 17 amino acids. Germline values: CDR1 LGHNA, CDR2 YNFKEQ. The CDR3: CASSQDPTGGGTDTQYF. In DNA form, the CDR3 reads TGTGCCAGCAGCCAAGACCCGACAGGGGGAGGCACAGATACGCAGTATTTT.

As for this clone: Distinct nucleotide sequences in the sample also encode this CDR3. The rearrangement uses TRBV7-9 and TRBJ2-7; 12 nucleotides match TRBD2. The CDR3 spans 15 residues. V was clipped by 3 bases and J by 1 base; unmatched bases: 1. Germline lookup yields CDR1 SEHNR and CDR2 FQNEAQ (reference sequence). CDR3: CASSFGTSGSYEQYF. In nucleotides, the CDR3 is TGTGCCAGCAGCTTTGGGACTAGCGGGTCCTACGAGCAGTACTTC.

The CDR3 is CASSSRQGGPTLTF. The CDR3 bases are TGTGCCAGCAGCTCCCGACAGGGGGGCCCCACCCTGACTTTC. This chain links TRBV7-3 with TRBJ2-6; the match to TRBD1 covers 9 bases. This CDR3 has 14 amino acids. Germline V gene data show CDR1 as SGHTA and CDR2 as FQGTGA. V dropped 4 bases and J dropped 15; count of bases not matched to a gene: 10.

The rearrangement joins TRBV5-1 to TRBJ2-1; D unclear. V was clipped by 1 base and J by 9 bases, with 5 bases between them. The CDR3 consists of 11 residues. Germline assignment: CDR1 SGHRS and CDR2 YFSETQ. CDR3: CASSLLGEQFF. The CDR3, as DNA: TGCGCCAGCAGCTTGCTAGGTGAGCAGTTCTTC.

V is TRBV6-5 and J is TRBJ1-6, with 7 bases identical to TRBD1. Looked up from germline, CDR1 is MNHEY and CDR2 is SVGAGI. Losses at the gene ends were 6 bases for V and 7 bases for J; bases not matched to a gene: 9. The CDR3 has 15 residues. As DNA, the CDR3 is TGTGCCAGCAGCCTGAATCGGGACAGAAATTCACCCCTCCACTTT. Translated: CASSLNRDRNSPLHF.

V is TRBV15 and J is TRBJ2-7; TRBD1 might be the D (6 bases). The V end lost 0 bases, the J end lost 0 bases, and 27 bases lay between the germline ends. Germline V gene data show CDR1 as LNHNV and CDR2 as YYDKDF (reference sequence). This CDR3 has 21 amino acids. CDR3 sequence reads: CATSREIWFAGASPSSYEQYF. Written as DNA, the CDR3 is TGTGCCACCAGCAGAGAAATTTGGTTCGCAGGGGCTAGCCCCAGCTCCTACGAGCAGTACTTC.

The V and J genes are TRBV6-1 and TRBJ1-5; no definite D call. CDR1 MNHNS and CDR2 SASEGT come from the germline V gene. The CDR3 runs to 14 residues. V was trimmed by 5 bases and J by 5 bases, leaving 13 bases between them. The CDR3 DNA sequence: TGTGCCAGCAGTATCCTCCTGGCGGATCAGCCCCAGCATTTT. Encoded protein: CASSILLADQPQHF.

This chain uses TRBV5-1 with TRBJ1-2, with 9 bases aligning to TRBD1. The ends lost 4 bases at V and 5 bases at J; junction bases unmatched: 6. Germline CDR1 is SGHRS and CDR2 is YFSETQ. This CDR3 is built from 14 residues. CDR3 sequence reads: CASSPGTGLYGYTF. The CDR3 DNA follows: TGCGCCAGCAGCCCGGGGACAGGGTTGTATGGCTACACCTTC.

J is TRBJ2-5 and V is TRBV30; 9 nucleotides match TRBD1. Germline V gene lookup returns CDR1 GTSNPN and CDR2 SVGIG (reference sequence). J lost 5 bases, V lost 3 bases, and 13 bases had no gene match. This CDR3 has 16 amino acids. The DNA of the CDR3 is TGTGCCTGGAGATTCTTGCCGGGACAGGGAGCGGAGACCCAGTACTTC. Encoded protein: CAWRFLPGQGAETQYF.

J is TRBJ2-2 and V is TRBV7-8; 7 nucleotides align to TRBD1. This CDR3 comprises 17 residues. V dropped 4 bases and J dropped 2; count of bases not matched to a gene: 10. Per germline, CDR1 SGHVS and CDR2 FQNEAQ. The CDR3 DNA reads as TGTGCCAGCAGCTGGGAACGACAGGGCATCAACACCGGGGAGCTGTTTTTT. This translates into CASSWERQGINTGELFF.

CDR3 amino acids: CASSEAESFF. DNA of the CDR3: TGTGCCAGCAGTGAAGCTGAGTCTTTCTTT. J is TRBJ1-1 and V is TRBV6-5; no reliable D call. The V gene's germline CDR1 is MNHEY and CDR2 SVGAGI. The CDR3 has 10 amino acids. V lost 5 bases and J 12 bases, leaving 10 bases between the germline ends.

CDR3 nucleotides: TGTGCCAGCCGCGGGACTAGCGACTCCCTTTTGTACAATGAGCAGTTCTTC. Translation: CASRGTSDSLLYNEQFF. The genes are TRBV27 and TRBJ2-1, with 10 positions matching TRBD2. The J segment lost 4 bases and the V segment lost 8 bases, leaving 14 bases of the junction unmatched. The CDR3 is 17 residues long. Germline CDR1 reads MNHEY; CDR2 reads SMNVEV (reference sequence).

The CDR3 sequence is CASSQAWDTNNEQFF. CDR3 sequence (DNA): TGTGCCAGCAGCCAAGCCTGGGACACCAACAATGAGCAGTTCTTC. J is TRBJ2-1 and V is TRBV4-2; perhaps TRBD1 as D (6 bases). Looked up from germline, CDR1 is LGHNA and CDR2 is YNFKEQ. Trimming left V 1 base short and J 5 bases short, with 12 bases between. The CDR3 runs 15 residues.

The chain links TRBV4-1 to TRBJ1-5; D perhaps matches TRBD1 (5 bases). Germline CDR1 and CDR2: MGHRA and YSYEKL. Between the trimmed V and J ends, which lost 6 bases and 4 bases, there was a span of 13 bases. CDR3 length: 14 amino acids. CDR3 bases: TGCGCCAGCAGAGCCCCGGGGGGGAATCAGCCCCAGCATTTT. Translation gives CASRAPGGNQPQHF.

The chain uses TRBV19 and TRBJ1-4; D gene uncertain. The germline V gene has CDR1 LNHDA and CDR2 SQIVND (reference sequence). The CDR3 runs 15 residues. V was cut by 3 bases and J by 8 bases, with 16 bases left in between. The CDR3 coding sequence is TGTGCCAGTAGTATTTGGGAGGCGGATAAGGAAAAACTGTTTTTT. It codes for CASSIWEADKEKLFF.

The V and J genes are TRBV7-8 and TRBJ2-1; maybe TRBD1 (6 bases). Trimming shortened V by 1 base and J by 0 bases, and 19 bases separated the two germline ends. The germline CDR1 and CDR2 sequences are SGHVS and FQNEAQ. The CDR3 covers 19 residues. Written as DNA, the CDR3 is TGTGCCAGCAGCTTAGTGCAGGGGCCGTCTTCCAGCTCCTACAATGAGCAGTTCTTC. Encoded protein: CASSLVQGPSSSSYNEQFF.

The CDR3 protein is CASTHNRQINQPQHF. CDR3 in DNA: TGTGCCAGCACCCATAATAGACAAATCAATCAGCCCCAGCATTTT. The V call is TRBV28, the J call TRBJ1-5; D remains ambiguous. The V gene's germline CDR1 is MDHEN and CDR2 SYDVKM. Deletions cut 7 bases from V and 3 bases from J, with 16 bases between. This CDR3 has 15 residues. The full variable domain, completed using reference TRBV28 and TRBJ1-5, is DVKVTQSSRYLVKRTGEKVFLECVQDMDHENMFWYRQDPGLGLRLIYFSYDVKMKEKGDIPEGYSVSREKKERFSLILESASTNQTSMYLCASTHNRQINQPQHFGDGTRLSIL.

This clone was picked up one time. The chain links TRBV19 to TRBJ1-4; D ambiguous. This CDR3 is built from 14 residues. Germline V lookup: CDR1 LNHDA, CDR2 SQIVND (reference sequence). V lost 1 base and J lost 7, with 10 bases in between. In nucleotides, the CDR3 is TGTGCCAGTAGTATAGCATCCGCCGGTGAAAAACTGTTTTTT. Translating gives CASSIASAGEKLFF. Drawing the rest from reference TRBV19 and TRBJ1-4, the complete variable domain is DGGITQSPKYLFRKEGQNVTLSCEQNLNHDAMYWYRQDPGQGLRLIYYSQIVNDFQKGDIAEGYSVSREKKESFPLTVTSAQKNPTAFYLCASSIASAGEKLFFGSGTQLSVL.

The chain employs TRBV6-5 and TRBJ2-7, with 7 bases aligning to TRBD2. Germline CDR1 and CDR2: MNHEY and SVGAGI. The length of the CDR3 is 16 residues. Losses at the gene ends were 4 bases for V and 2 bases for J; bases not matched to a gene: 11. The DNA for the CDR3 is TGTGCCAGCAGTTCCGCGCGTAGCGGGCCGACCTACGAGCAGTACTTC. It encodes CASSSARSGPTYEQYF.

The chain employs TRBV7-8 and TRBJ2-7; D not resolved. The CDR3 loop spans 13 amino acids. V was shortened by 3 bases and J by 1 base, with 7 bases between the two germline ends. Germline CDR1 is SGHVS and CDR2 is FQNEAQ. CDR3 DNA sequence: TGTGCCAGCAGCTTTACCAGTTCCTACGAGCAGTACTTC. Amino acid sequence: CASSFTSSYEQYF.

J is TRBJ1-2 and V is TRBV10-1; TRBD1 aligns across 7 bases. CDR3 length: 12 residues. V was pared by 5 bases and J by 8 bases, with 5 bases of the junction left unmatched. Germline V gene sequence: CDR1 WNHNN, CDR2 SYGVQD (reference sequence). The CDR3 bases are TGCGCCAGCAGTTACAGGGGTGGGGGCTACACCTTC. Protein: CASSYRGGGYTF.

The chain links TRBV30 to TRBJ1-6; D is possibly TRBD1 (5 bases). The V gene's germline CDR1 is GTSNPN and CDR2 SVGIG (reference sequence). The CDR3 contains 15 residues. V was trimmed by 3 bases and J by 7 bases, leaving 16 bases between them. CDR3: CAWSPSRGYNSPLHF. CDR3 DNA: TGTGCCTGGAGCCCAAGTCGGGGGTACAATTCACCCCTCCACTTT.

DNA of the CDR3: TGTGCCAGCAATAACAGGTTACTCATTAAGGACGAGCAGTACTTC. Translating gives CASNNRLLIKDEQYF. The rearrangement joins TRBV2 to TRBJ2-7, with TRBD1 as a possible D gene (5 bases). The CDR3 totals 15 residues. Deletions cut 7 bases from V and 5 bases from J, with 21 bases between. From germline, CDR1 is SNHLY and CDR2 FYNNEI.

The chain combines TRBV1 with TRBJ2-7; the listed D gene, TRBD2, was not tested against the DNA. TRBV1 is reported as a pseudogene. This CDR3 spans 19 amino acids. CDR3 residues: CTSSQGGTSGGRSALEQYF. In DNA form, the CDR3 reads TGCACCAGCAGCCAAGGTGGGACTAGCGGGGGCCGATCTGCTTTGGAGCAGTACTTC.

This clone was seen once. V gene TRBV18 combines with J gene TRBJ2-2, with 10 bases fitting TRBD1. The CDR3 consists of 18 residues. The germline V gene encodes CDR1 KGHSH and CDR2 LQKENI. Unmatched junction bases numbered 11, after V lost 3 bases and J lost 4 bases. The CDR3 spells CASSPSNGQGVVTGELFF. CDR3 bases: TGTGCCAGCTCACCTTCGAACGGACAGGGGGTGGTCACCGGGGAGCTGTTTTTT.

The chain combines TRBV4-2 with TRBJ2-2; 8 nucleotides line up with TRBD1. The CDR3 is 14 residues long. The V gene's germline CDR1 is LGHNA and CDR2 YNFKEQ. The trim removed 1 base at V and 9 bases at J, leaving 4 bases unmatched. The CDR3 loop is CASSQAQGARELFF. CDR3 coding DNA: TGTGCCAGCAGCCAAGCCCAGGGGGCGCGGGAGCTGTTTTTT.

V and J are TRBV9 and TRBJ2-3, with TRBD1 matching 8 bases. CDR1 and CDR2 from the germline V gene are SGDLS and YYNGEE. The V gene end was trimmed by 3 bases and the J gene end by 4 bases; junction bases not matched to a gene: 7. This CDR3 contains 15 residues. CDR3 in amino acids: CASSADREIPDTQYF. As DNA, the CDR3 is TGTGCCAGCAGCGCGGACAGGGAGATCCCAGATACGCAGTATTTT.

The V call is TRBV7-6, the J call TRBJ2-3, with a tentative D call TRBD1 (5 bases). The germline gives CDR1 SGHVS, CDR2 FNYEAQ. The V gene lost 4 bases and the J gene lost 2 bases, with 16 bases spanning the gap. The CDR3 has 16 amino acids. CDR3 DNA sequence: TGTGCCAGCAGCTCGACAGCCCGATTAGTCACAGATACGCAGTATTTT. It is translated as CASSSTARLVTDTQYF.

The rearrangement uses TRBV11-2 and TRBJ1-1, with TRBD1 identical over 7 bases. The CDR3 contains 14 residues. The germline gives CDR1 SGHAT, CDR2 FQNNGV. Germline trimming cut 4 bases from V and 4 bases from J; bases unmatched to any gene: 6. Here the CDR3 DNA reads TGTGCCAGCAGCTATACCAGGGGGACCACTGAAGCTTTCTTT. It translates to CASSYTRGTTEAFF.